One sample yielded the 3 T cell receptor beta chains listed below, sequenced in a study of blood T cells in healthy people across ages. Primers used in a second PCR of roughly 6 to 12 cycles were a sample-barcoded 5' primer and a J-beta primer mix. MiXCR, run by TCRdb on the 5' RACE reads, gives a single entry per CDR3 protein. The data show 380,000 or so distinct CDR3 sequences, over 45% seen once. Sequenced sample: blood. These receptors all stem from a man in his 60s in good health.

This sequence joins TRBV5-1 and TRBJ2-1, with TRBD1 as a possible D gene (6 bases). Trimming pared 4 bases from V and 5 bases from J, leaving 13 bases between. Per the germline V gene, CDR1 is SGHRS and CDR2 is YFSETQ. The CDR3 length is 14 residues. CDR3 nucleotides: TGCGCCAGCAGCCAGGGGACGGAACACAATGAGCAGTTCTTC. Protein: CASSQGTEHNEQFF.

The V call is TRBV28, the J call TRBJ2-1, with D hard to call. Trimming stripped 4 bases from V and 10 bases from J, with 11 bases between. The germline gives CDR1 MDHEN, CDR2 SYDVKM. The CDR3 is 12 residues long. This CDR3 reads CASSSPAKEQFF. The CDR3, as DNA: TGTGCCAGCAGTTCCCCAGCGAAGGAGCAGTTCTTC. The full variable domain, its missing parts supplied by reference TRBV28 and TRBJ2-1, is DVKVTQSSRYLVKRTGEKVFLECVQDMDHENMFWYRQDPGLGLRLIYFSYDVKMKEKGDIPEGYSVSREKKERFSLILESASTNQTSMYLCASSSPAKEQFFGPGTRLTVL.

As regards this clonotype: The junction departs from germline at one end; a sequencing error may be responsible. The chain uses TRBV20-1 and TRBJ2-7; D gene ambiguous. The J call may be incorrect, as the DNA end agrees better with TRBJ2-5. From germline, CDR1 is DFQATT and CDR2 SNEGSKA (reference sequence). This CDR3 has 13 amino acids. The DNA for the CDR3 is TGCAGTGCTAGAGATGCAATCCAACAGACCCAGTACTTC. It codes for CSARDAIQQTQYF.